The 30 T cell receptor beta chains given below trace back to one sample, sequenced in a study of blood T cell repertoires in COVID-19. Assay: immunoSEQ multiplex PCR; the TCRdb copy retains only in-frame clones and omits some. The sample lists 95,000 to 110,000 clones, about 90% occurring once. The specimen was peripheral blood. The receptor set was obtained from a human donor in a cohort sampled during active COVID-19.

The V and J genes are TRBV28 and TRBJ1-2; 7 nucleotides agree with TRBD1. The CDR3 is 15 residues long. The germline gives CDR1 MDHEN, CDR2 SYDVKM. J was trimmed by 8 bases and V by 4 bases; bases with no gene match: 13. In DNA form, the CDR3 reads TGTGCCAGCAGTTACGTGTTGGACAGGAGCAAGGGCTACACCTTC. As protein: CASSYVLDRSKGYTF.

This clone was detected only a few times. The CDR3 DNA is TGTGCCAGCAGCCAAGGGACTAGCGGGAGCCCCCTCTCCTACAATGAGCAGTTCTTC. Protein product: CASSQGTSGSPLSYNEQFF. V is TRBV3-1 (or the pseudogene TRBV3-2) and J is TRBJ2-1, with 13 bases identical to TRBD2. The CDR3 length is 19 residues. Per germline, CDR1 LGHDT and CDR2 YNNKEL (reference sequence). Trimming at V came to 1 base and at J to 0 bases, leaving 6 bases not matched to a gene.

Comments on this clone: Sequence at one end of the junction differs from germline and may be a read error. The CDR3 bases are TGTGCCAGCAGCTTGAAGGCGGGGTTGGTTTTC. Encoded protein: CASSLKAGLVF. V gene TRBV5-8 combines with J gene TRBJ2-6; D might be TRBD2 (6 bases). Germline CDR1 reads SGHTS; CDR2 reads YDEGEE. The CDR3 covers 11 residues.

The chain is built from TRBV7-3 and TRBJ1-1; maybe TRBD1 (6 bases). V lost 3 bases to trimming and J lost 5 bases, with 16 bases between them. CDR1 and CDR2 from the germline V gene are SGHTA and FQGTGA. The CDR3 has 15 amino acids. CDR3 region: CASSFFGGAETEAFF. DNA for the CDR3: TGTGCCAGCAGCTTTTTCGGGGGGGCTGAAACTGAAGCTTTCTTT.

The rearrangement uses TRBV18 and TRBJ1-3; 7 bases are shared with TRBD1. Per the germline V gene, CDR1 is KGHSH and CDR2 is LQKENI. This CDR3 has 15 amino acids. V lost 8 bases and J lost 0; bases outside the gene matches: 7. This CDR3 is CASAPGQSSGNTIYF. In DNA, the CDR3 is TGTGCCAGCGCCCCGGGACAGAGCTCTGGAAACACCATATATTTT.

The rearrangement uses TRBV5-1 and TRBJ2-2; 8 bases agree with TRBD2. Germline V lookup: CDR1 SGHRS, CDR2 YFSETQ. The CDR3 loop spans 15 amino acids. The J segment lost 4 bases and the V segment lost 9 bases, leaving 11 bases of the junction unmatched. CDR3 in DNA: TGCGCCACCCCGGGAGGGGGACGAGGCACCGGGGAGCTGTTTTTT. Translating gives CATPGGGRGTGELFF.

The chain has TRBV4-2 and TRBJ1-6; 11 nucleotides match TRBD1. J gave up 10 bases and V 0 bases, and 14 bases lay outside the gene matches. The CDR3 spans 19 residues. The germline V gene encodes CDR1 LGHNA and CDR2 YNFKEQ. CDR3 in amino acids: CASSQESVADRGRGSPLHF. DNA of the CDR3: TGTGCCAGCAGCCAAGAAAGTGTGGCGGACAGGGGGCGAGGGTCACCCCTCCACTTT.

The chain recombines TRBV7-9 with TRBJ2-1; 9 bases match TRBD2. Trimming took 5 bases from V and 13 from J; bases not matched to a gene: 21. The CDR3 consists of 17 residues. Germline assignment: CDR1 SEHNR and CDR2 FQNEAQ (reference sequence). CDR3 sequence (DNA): TGTGCCAGCAGCCCGACCGTGTTGGTAGCGGGAGTAGGTTCCCAGTTCTTC. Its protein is CASSPTVLVAGVGSQFF.

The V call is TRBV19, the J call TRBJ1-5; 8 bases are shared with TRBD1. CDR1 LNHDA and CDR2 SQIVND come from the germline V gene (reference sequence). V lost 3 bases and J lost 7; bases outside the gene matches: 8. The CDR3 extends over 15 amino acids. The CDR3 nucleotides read TGTGCCAGTAGTATCGGCAGGGGGCGTGGACAGCCCCAGCATTTT. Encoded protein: CASSIGRGRGQPQHF.

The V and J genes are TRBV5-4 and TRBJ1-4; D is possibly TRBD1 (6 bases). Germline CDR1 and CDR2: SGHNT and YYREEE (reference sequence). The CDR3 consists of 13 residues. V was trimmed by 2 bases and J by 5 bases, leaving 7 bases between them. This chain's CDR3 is CASSFGQNEKLFF. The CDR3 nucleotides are TGTGCCAGCAGCTTCGGACAGAATGAAAAACTGTTTTTT.

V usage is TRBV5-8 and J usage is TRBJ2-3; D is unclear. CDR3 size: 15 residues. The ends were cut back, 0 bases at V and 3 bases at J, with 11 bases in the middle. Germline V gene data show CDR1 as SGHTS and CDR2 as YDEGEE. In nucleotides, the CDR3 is TGTGCCAGCAGCTTGGGGCTTGTACGTACAGATACGCAGTATTTT. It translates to CASSLGLVRTDTQYF.

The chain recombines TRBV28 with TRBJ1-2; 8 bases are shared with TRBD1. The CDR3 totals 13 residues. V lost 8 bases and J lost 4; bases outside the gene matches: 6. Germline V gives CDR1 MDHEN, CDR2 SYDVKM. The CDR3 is CASGAGGLYGYTF. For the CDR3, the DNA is TGTGCCAGCGGGGCAGGGGGCCTCTATGGCTACACCTTC.

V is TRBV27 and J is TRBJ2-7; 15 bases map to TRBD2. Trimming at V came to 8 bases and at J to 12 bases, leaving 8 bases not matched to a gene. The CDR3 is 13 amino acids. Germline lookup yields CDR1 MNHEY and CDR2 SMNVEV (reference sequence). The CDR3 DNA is TGTGCCAGCGGGACTAGCGGGAGGAAAGGTCTGTACTTC. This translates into CASGTSGRKGLYF.

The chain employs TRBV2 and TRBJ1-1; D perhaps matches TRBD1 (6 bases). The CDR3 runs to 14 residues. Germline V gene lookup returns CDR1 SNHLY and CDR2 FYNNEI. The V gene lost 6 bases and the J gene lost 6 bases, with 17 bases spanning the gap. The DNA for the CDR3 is TGTGCCAGCAGGTTCCGGGGGGCAGAGGCTGAAGCTTTCTTT. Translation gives CASRFRGAEAEAFF.

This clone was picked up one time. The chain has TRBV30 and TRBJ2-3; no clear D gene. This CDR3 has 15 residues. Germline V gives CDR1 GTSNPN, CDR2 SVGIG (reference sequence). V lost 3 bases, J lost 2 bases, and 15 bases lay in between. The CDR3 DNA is TGTGCCTGGAGAACTTTTGCCTTCCCCACAGATACGCAGTATTTT. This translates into CAWRTFAFPTDTQYF.

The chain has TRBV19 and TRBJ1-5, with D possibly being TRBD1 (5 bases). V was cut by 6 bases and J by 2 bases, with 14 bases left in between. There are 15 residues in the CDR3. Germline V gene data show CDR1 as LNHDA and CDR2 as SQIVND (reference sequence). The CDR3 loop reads CASSIQASGNQPQHF. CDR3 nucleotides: TGTGCCAGTAGCATACAGGCAAGTGGCAATCAGCCCCAGCATTTT.

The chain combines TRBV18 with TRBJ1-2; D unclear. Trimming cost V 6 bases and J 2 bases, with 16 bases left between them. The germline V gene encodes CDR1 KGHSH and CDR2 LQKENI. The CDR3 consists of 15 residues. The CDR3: CASSTARSSNYGYTF. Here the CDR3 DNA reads TGTGCCAGCTCCACGGCAAGGAGCTCCAACTATGGCTACACCTTC.

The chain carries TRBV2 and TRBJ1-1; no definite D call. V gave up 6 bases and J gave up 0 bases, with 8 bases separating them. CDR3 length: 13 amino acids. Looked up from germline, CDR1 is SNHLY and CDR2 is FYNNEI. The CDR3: CASSESLNTEAFF. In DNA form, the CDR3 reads TGTGCCAGCAGCGAGTCCTTGAACACTGAAGCTTTCTTT.

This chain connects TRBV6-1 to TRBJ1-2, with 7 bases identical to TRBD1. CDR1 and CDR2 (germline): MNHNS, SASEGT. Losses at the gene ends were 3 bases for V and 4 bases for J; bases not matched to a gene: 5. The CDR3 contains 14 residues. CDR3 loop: CASSDTSGGYGYTF. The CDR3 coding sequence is TGTGCCAGCAGTGATACATCAGGGGGCTATGGCTACACCTTC.

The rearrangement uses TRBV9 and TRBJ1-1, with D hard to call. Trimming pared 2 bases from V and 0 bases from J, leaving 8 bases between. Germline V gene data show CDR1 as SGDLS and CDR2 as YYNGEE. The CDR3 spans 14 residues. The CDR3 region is CASSVRSLNTEAFF. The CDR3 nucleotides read TGTGCCAGCAGCGTCCGCAGTCTGAACACTGAAGCTTTCTTT.

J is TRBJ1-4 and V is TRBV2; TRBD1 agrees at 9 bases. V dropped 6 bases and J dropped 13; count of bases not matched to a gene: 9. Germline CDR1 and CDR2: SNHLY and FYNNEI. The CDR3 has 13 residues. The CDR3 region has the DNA TGTGCCAGCAGCGCCGGGACAGGGTCGAGACTGTTTTTT. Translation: CASSAGTGSRLFF.

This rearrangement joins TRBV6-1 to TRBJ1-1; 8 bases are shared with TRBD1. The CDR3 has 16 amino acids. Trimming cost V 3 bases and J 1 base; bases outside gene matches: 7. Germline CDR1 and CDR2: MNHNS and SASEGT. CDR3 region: CASSDRLGQGNTEAFF. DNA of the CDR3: TGTGCCAGCAGTGACCGCTTAGGACAGGGGAACACTGAAGCTTTCTTT.

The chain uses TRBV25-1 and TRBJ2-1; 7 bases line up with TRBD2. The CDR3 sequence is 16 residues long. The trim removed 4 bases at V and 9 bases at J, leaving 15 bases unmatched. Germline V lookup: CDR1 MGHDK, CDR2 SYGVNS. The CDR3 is CASSGGGDSFVGEQFF. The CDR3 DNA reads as TGTGCCAGCAGTGGGGGAGGGGACTCGTTTGTTGGTGAGCAGTTCTTC.

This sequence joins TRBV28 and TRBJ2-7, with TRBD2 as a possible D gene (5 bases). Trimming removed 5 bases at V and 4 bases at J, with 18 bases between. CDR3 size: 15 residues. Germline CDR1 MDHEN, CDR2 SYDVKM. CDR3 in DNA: TGTGCCAGCAGTCCCCCCCGGGGTACCTTATACGAGCAGTACTTC. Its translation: CASSPPRGTLYEQYF.

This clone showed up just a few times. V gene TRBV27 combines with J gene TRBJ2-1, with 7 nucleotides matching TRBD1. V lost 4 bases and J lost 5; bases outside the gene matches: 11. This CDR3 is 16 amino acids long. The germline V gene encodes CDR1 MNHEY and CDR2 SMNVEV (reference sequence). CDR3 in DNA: TGTGCCAGCAGTTCGACAGGGTGGACAAGGCACAATGAGCAGTTCTTC. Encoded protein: CASSSTGWTRHNEQFF.

The CDR3 loop reads CSGRDGGTTDTQYF. CDR3 DNA sequence: TGCAGCGGCAGGGACGGCGGGACGACGGATACGCAGTATTTT. V usage is TRBV29-1 and J usage is TRBJ2-3; D might be TRBD2 (6 bases). The ends were cut back, 7 bases at V and 6 bases at J, with 20 bases in the middle. Germline V gene data show CDR1 as SQVTM and CDR2 as ANQGSEA. This CDR3 has 14 amino acids.

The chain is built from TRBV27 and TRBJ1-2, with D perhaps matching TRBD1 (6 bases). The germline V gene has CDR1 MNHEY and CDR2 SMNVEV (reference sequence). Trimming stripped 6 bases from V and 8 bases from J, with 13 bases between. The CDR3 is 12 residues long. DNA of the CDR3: TGTGCCAGCAGCAGGGGATTGGGCGGCTACACCTTC. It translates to CASSRGLGGYTF.

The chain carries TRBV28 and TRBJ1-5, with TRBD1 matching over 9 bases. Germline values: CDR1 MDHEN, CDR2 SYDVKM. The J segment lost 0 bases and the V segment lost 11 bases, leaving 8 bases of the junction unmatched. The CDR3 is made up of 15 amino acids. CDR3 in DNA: TGTGCCTGTGGACAGGGGAAATATAGCAATCAGCCCCAGCATTTT. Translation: CACGQGKYSNQPQHF. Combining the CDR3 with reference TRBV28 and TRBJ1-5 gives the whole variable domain DVKVTQSSRYLVKRTGEKVFLECVQDMDHENMFWYRQDPGLGLRLIYFSYDVKMKEKGDIPEGYSVSREKKERFSLILESASTNQTSMYLCACGQGKYSNQPQHFGDGTRLSIL.

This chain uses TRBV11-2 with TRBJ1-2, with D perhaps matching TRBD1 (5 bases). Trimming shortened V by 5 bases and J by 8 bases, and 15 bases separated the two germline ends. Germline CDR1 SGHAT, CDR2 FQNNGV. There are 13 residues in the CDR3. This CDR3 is CASSTAGSWGYTF. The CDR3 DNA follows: TGTGCCAGCAGCACCGCAGGGTCCTGGGGCTACACCTTC.

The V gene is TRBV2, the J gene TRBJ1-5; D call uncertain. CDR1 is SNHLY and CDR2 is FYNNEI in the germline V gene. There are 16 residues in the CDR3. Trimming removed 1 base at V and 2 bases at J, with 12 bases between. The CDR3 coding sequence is TGTGCCAGCAGTGAAGTCAGGCCAAGTGGCAATCAGCCCCAGCATTTT. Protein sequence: CASSEVRPSGNQPQHF.